The rows below give T cell receptor beta chains drawn from one sample of a study of blood T cell repertoires in COVID-19. Sequenced by immunoSEQ multiplex PCR; TCRdb stores in-frame clones only, minus some. The repertoire has about 54,000 clones, approximately 90% of them found once; the top ten carry 8.4%. Source material: peripheral blood. These receptors originate from a woman in her forties with active COVID-19. Both conserved end residues are trimmed from each CDR3.

v_call | cdr3_aa
TRBV6-5 | ATKNWRRSYEQY
TRBV2 | ASSEGVGRGGSDTQY
TRBV5-4 | ASSFPGDTDTQY
TRBV19 | ASSSGTGRGEQY
TRBV25-1 | ASARRGPSYNEQF
TRBV10-2 | ASSETGGLGEKLF
TRBV7-9 | ASSPHQGLKETQY
TRBV2 | ASRGDINGNQPQH
TRBV11-3 | ASSRRQGSTDTQY
TRBV5-4 | ASSLASGDEQF
TRBV5-1 | ASRQTGRNNEKLF
TRBV5-1 | ASSWGLAANTGELF
TRBV5-1 | ASSSGEGGNQPQH
TRBV7-8 | ASSSLGGNTEAF
TRBV3-1/TRBV3-2 | ASSHRRRAMNTGELF
TRBV7-2 | ASSSGTSGPRTDTQY
TRBV9 | ASSVAGLNTEAF
TRBV29-1 | SVQQGEMSYNEQF
TRBV5-1 | ASSFRDRDYEQY
TRBV5-1 | ASSLVAGGNSPLH
TRBV18 | ASSRDRGTGYGYT